The text below deals with one T cell receptor (beta chain). This specimen comes from a study of blood T cell repertoires in COVID-19. At the level of the study: Sites across the United States, Italy and Spain contributed samples from acute and convalescent COVID-19. PBMCs, B-cell-depleted T cells, or T cells were the source of the cDNA or gDNA that made up the material.

The ends were cut back, 1 base at V and 2 bases at J, with 7 bases in the middle. This CDR3 is built from 14 residues. CDR1 is LGHNT, CDR2 FRNRAP, per germline. TCRdb's copy holds only in-frame clones and misses some; the assay was immunoSEQ multiplex PCR. The sample records around 23,000 clones, about 70% being singletons. A Seattle source enrolled patients during active infection and followed them longitudinally. Sample: peripheral blood. This sequence was found in a man aged 50-59 years with COVID-19, enrolled during active disease. The chain combines TRBV12-5 with TRBJ2-3; D not resolved. DNA for the CDR3: TGTGCTAGTGGTTTGGGGGCCATCACAGATACGCAGTATTTT. It translates to CASGLGAITDTQYF.